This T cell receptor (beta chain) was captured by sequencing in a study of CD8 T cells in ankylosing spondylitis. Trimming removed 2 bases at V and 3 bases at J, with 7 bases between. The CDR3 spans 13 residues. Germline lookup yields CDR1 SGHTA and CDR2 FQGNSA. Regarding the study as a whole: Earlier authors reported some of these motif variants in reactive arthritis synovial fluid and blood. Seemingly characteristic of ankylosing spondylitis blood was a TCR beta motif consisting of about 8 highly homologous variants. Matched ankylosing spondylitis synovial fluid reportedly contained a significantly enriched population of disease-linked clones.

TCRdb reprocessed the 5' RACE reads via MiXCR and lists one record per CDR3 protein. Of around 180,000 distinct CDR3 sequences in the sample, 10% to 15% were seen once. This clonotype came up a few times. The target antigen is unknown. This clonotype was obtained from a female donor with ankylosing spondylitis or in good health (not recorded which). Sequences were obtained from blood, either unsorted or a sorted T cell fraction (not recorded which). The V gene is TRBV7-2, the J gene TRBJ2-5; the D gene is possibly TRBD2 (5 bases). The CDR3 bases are TGTGCCAGCAGCTTACGGGAAGAAGAGACCCAGTACTTC. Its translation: CASSLREEETQYF.